A selection of T cell receptor beta chains follows, all from one sample in a study of cytomegalovirus exposure and HLA in healthy donors. Using immunoSEQ multiplex PCR, the repertoire was profiled, and TCRdb retains in-frame clones only, with some absent. Of 140,000 or so clones detected, 70% to 85% appear once; the ten largest clones hold roughly 10%. Sequences were obtained from PBMCs. The receptor set was obtained from a woman in her sixties in good health and CMV-seropositive. Each CDR3 is given with its conserved first and last residue. The order of the fields is clone size, D gene, J gene, V gene, CDR3 DNA, CDR3 protein. D genes are given only for firm matches. Clone size, where shown, is once, few, many, or a class for clones that have expanded.

size: -
D: TRBD2
J: TRBJ2-3
V: TRBV14
DNA: TGTGCCAGCAGCCAAACCCAACGGGGGGTCGAAACAGATACGCAGTATTTT
CDR3: CASSQTQRGVETDTQYF

size: -
D: TRBD2
J: TRBJ2-7
V: TRBV4-1
DNA: TGCGCCAGCAGCCAAGTCGGGAGGGGCTCCTACGAGCAGTACTTC
CDR3: CASSQVGRGSYEQYF

size: -
D: -
J: TRBJ1-5
V: TRBV28
DNA: TGTGCCAGCAGAGGTGCGCAGGGTAGCAATCAGCCCCAGCATTTT
CDR3: CASRGAQGSNQPQHF

size: few
D: TRBD1
J: TRBJ2-5
V: TRBV7-9
DNA: TGTGCCAGCAGCGGGACAGGGTTGCAAGAGACCCAGTACTTC
CDR3: CASSGTGLQETQYF

size: once
D: TRBD2
J: TRBJ2-3
V: TRBV9
DNA: TGTGCCAGCAGCCCCACGGGGAGACTAGCGGGATCGGATACGCAGTATTTT
CDR3: CASSPTGRLAGSDTQYF

size: -
D: -
J: TRBJ2-5
V: TRBV20-1
DNA: TGCAGTGCTAGAGGGGCAGCGGAGTACTTC
CDR3: CSARGAAEYF

size: -
D: TRBD1
J: TRBJ2-2
V: TRBV27
DNA: TGTGCCAGCAGCTCCCGACAGGGATGGGCCGGGGAGCTGTTTTTT
CDR3: CASSSRQGWAGELFF

size: -
D: -
J: TRBJ2-7
V: TRBV19
DNA: TGTGCCAGTAGTATAGACCATGCGGCCGGGGTCTACGAGCAGTACTTC
CDR3: CASSIDHAAGVYEQYF

size: -
D: TRBD1
J: TRBJ1-1
V: TRBV5-1
DNA: TGCGCCAGCAGCTTTGGGACAGGGGGCTCCTTAGAAGCTTTCTTT
CDR3: CASSFGTGGSLEAFF

size: -
D: TRBD1
J: TRBJ2-4
V: TRBV19
DNA: TGTGCCAGTACTAGCTGGACAGGGGAAAACATTCAGTACTTC
CDR3: CASTSWTGENIQYF